These 7 T cell receptor beta chains were sequenced from one sample in a study of T cells after yellow fever vaccination. Each CDR3 protein gets one entry after TCRdb re-called the 5' RACE reads with MiXCR. Of 600,000 to 750,000 distinct CDR3 sequences listed, 12% were seen once; the top ten hold about 15%. Material: PBMCs, obtained on the day of the yellow fever booster vaccination. Receptors were obtained from a man in his thirties or forties who received the YFV17D yellow fever vaccine.

This clonotype was picked up a small number of times. The chain employs TRBV7-2 and TRBJ2-4, with D tentatively TRBD2 (6 bases). This CDR3 region has 15 residues. CDR1 is SGHTA and CDR2 is FQGNSA in the germline V gene. Trimming took off 2 bases at V and 0 bases at J, with 8 bases between the two ends. The CDR3 DNA is TGTGCCAGCAGCTTAAACGGGAGAGCCAAAAACATTCAGTACTTC. This translates into CASSLNGRAKNIQYF.

The rearrangement links TRBV20-1 to TRBJ2-5; D is uncertain. There are 14 residues in the CDR3. The germline CDR1 and CDR2 sequences are DFQATT and SNEGSKA (reference sequence). V lost 4 bases and J lost 0, with 12 bases in between. The CDR3 region is CSAKLLGNQETQYF. CDR3 DNA: TGCAGTGCTAAGCTGTTGGGCAACCAAGAGACCCAGTACTTC.

The chain employs TRBV5-1 and TRBJ2-1; D is unresolved. Germline V gene data show CDR1 as SGHRS and CDR2 as YFSETQ. Trimming stripped 0 bases from V and 3 bases from J, with 10 bases between. The CDR3 contains 15 residues. The CDR3 DNA is TGCGCCAGCAGCTTGGATCCTAGGGACTACAATGAGCAGTTCTTC. Translation gives CASSLDPRDYNEQFF.

The J gene is TRBJ2-7, the V gene TRBV24-1; D remains ambiguous. This CDR3 has 17 amino acids. Germline V gene sequence: CDR1 KGHDR, CDR2 SFDVKD. V lost 9 bases and J 7 bases, leaving 30 bases between the germline ends. The CDR3 bases are TGTGCCACCGCCATAGTGCCCGCGGTAGAGACTCTGGGTGAGCAGTACTTC. Translated, it gives CATAIVPAVETLGEQYF.

This clonotype was seen more than once but under ten times. The CDR3 DNA reads as TGTGCCAGCATTGGGTCTGAAGCTTTCTTT. It codes for CASIGSEAFF. The J gene is TRBJ1-1, the V gene TRBV6-6; D is unclear. Germline assignment: CDR1 MNHNY and CDR2 SVGAGI (reference sequence). The CDR3 covers 10 residues. V gave up 7 bases and J gave up 6 bases, with 6 bases separating them.

The rearrangement links TRBV12-3 or TRBV12-4 to TRBJ2-7; D call uncertain. CDR3 size: 13 residues. The germline V and J ends were trimmed by 1 base and 5 bases, with 9 bases remaining between them. Here the CDR3 DNA reads TGTGCCAGCAGTTTAGGGGGTCCTAACGAGCAGTACTTC. Translated, it gives CASSLGGPNEQYF.

This clonotype came up a few times. This chain's CDR3 is CASSFPDRGHEQYF. In DNA form, the CDR3 reads TGTGCCAGCAGCTTCCCGGACAGGGGCCACGAGCAGTACTTC. The chain uses TRBV7-9 and TRBJ2-7, with TRBD1 matching over 9 bases. V shed 3 bases and J 5 bases; nucleotides not matched to a gene: 5. CDR1 is SEHNR and CDR2 is FQNEAQ in the germline V gene (reference sequence). The CDR3 runs to 14 residues.